These T cell receptor beta chains were read from a single sample in a study of metastatic and nonmetastatic thyroid tumors. TCRdb re-clonotyped the PCR reads through MiXCR. The profile shows over 20,000 clones, approximately 31% of them singletons. The sample taken for sequencing was blood. These receptors came from a female donor with papillary thyroid cancer or a benign thyroid nodule (not recorded which). Some clones in this sample may be carry-over from other donors' samples. Each CDR3 is given with its conserved first and last residue.

>TRBV28|TRBJ1-5
CASRESLNQPQHF
>TRBV20-1|TRBJ2-6
CSATTGLRANVLTF
>TRBV27|TRBJ2-1
CASSNRYDYNEQFF
>TRBV28|TRBJ1-4
CASSLEAVATNEKLFF
>TRBV11-1|TRBJ2-7
CASSQGEGFSSYEQYF
>TRBV30|TRBJ2-1
CAWSEGQGFTNEQFF
>TRBV20-1|TRBJ1-2
CSARTQGARNYGYTF
>TRBV7-7|TRBJ2-7
CASSSGLAGVTEQYF
>TRBV5-1|TRBJ2-5
CASSLDVAGGPETQYF
>TRBV25-1|TRBJ2-3
CASTAFLNTYGGPPTGTQYF
>TRBV10-1|TRBJ2-2
CASSESWYVGAGELFF
>TRBV28|TRBJ2-5
CASSPRDMRKETQYF
>TRBV5-1|TRBJ1-2
CASSPSRTGQNGYTF
>TRBV12-3/TRBV12-4|TRBJ2-2
CASSFFGGQGSTGELFF
>TRBV28|TRBJ2-3
CASSRGVGATDTQYF
>TRBV2|TRBJ2-7
CASGDPNYEQYF
>TRBV29-1|TRBJ1-2
CSGGTGLYGYTF
>TRBV3-1|TRBJ1-1
CASSHPEGVRTEAFF
>TRBV6-1|TRBJ2-5
CASSDSLAGGGETQYF
>TRBV6-1|TRBJ1-1
CASSPLSGGTEAFF
>TRBV12-3/TRBV12-4|TRBJ1-5
CASSLGLQPQHF
>TRBV19|TRBJ1-1
CASSTPPDTEAFF
>TRBV6-5|TRBJ1-1
CASSYSLSKTAFF
>TRBV12-5|TRBJ1-1
CASGLGVTEAFF
>TRBV7-2|TRBJ2-5
CASSLVPELETQYF
>TRBV20-1|TRBJ1-2
CSAKKTGTVDYGYTF
>TRBV20-1|TRBJ1-2
CTGDPHYGYTF
>TRBV20-1|TRBJ2-7
CSARGLAGASEQYF
>TRBV28|TRBJ1-5
CASSFTGGNQPQHF
>TRBV6-5|TRBJ2-7
CASSYDSSGEQYF
>TRBV20-1|TRBJ1-2
CSARGTGGHFGYTF
>TRBV30|TRBJ2-7
CAWKGQGYEQYF